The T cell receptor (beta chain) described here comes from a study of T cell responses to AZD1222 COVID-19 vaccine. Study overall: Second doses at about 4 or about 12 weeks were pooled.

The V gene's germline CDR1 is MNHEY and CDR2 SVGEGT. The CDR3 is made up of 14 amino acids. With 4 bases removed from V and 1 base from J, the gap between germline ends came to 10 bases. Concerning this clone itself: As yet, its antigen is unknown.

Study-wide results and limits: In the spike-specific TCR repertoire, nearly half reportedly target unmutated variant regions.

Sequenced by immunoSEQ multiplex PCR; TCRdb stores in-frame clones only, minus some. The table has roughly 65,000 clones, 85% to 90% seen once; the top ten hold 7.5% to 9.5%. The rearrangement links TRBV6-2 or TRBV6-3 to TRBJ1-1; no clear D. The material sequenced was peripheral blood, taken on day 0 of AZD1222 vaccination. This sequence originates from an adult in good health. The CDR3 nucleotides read TGTGCCAGCAGTTGGCAAGGGCGGAACACTGAAGCTTTCTTT. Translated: CASSWQGRNTEAFF.